The text below deals with one T cell receptor (beta chain). Its specificity is unknown. Genomic DNA, the template, was used for profiling of the TCR beta VDJ and CDR3. TCRdb analysed the reads with MiXCR anew, one entry per CDR3 protein. The top ten hold 3.2% of the sample, which has 150,000 to 200,000 distinct CDR3 sequences, about 45% seen once. Previously, flow cytometry had revealed CD8+CD57+ cell expansion in the patients chosen for sequencing. This entry is derived from a study of CD8+CD57+ T cells in acquired aplastic anemia. The V end lost 1 base, the J end lost 6 bases, and 6 bases lay between the germline ends. This CDR3 comprises 12 residues. Germline V gene lookup returns CDR1 SGHTA and CDR2 FQGNSA. Study-wide points: The study found no significant CD8+ Simpson's diversity difference between patients and controls.

This clonotype originated in a human donor with aplastic anemia. The sequenced sample consisted of sorted CD4+, CD8+, or CD8+CD57+ T cells (not recorded which) from PBMCs. The chain has TRBV7-2 and TRBJ1-2; no firm D call. DNA for the CDR3: TGTGCCAGCAGCTTAGTTGGGCATGGCTACACCTTC. Encoded protein: CASSLVGHGYTF. Using reference TRBV7-2 and TRBJ1-2 for the parts outside the CDR3, the full variable domain is GAGVSQSPSNKVTEKGKDVELRCDPISGHTALYWYRQSLGQGLEFLIYFQGNSAPDKSGLPSDRFSAERTGGSVSTLTIQRTQQEDSAVYLCASSLVGHGYTFGSGTRLTVV.